This TCR beta chain is drawn from a study of OX40 agonist ivuxolimab in advanced cancers. Study-wide context: The costimulatory receptor OX40 (CD134) was targeted by ivuxolimab, a fully human IgG2 agonistic monoclonal antibody. Prior anti-PD-1, anti-PD-L1 or anti-CTLA-4 therapy was permitted, and checkpoint inhibitors had been received by approximately 39% of dose-escalation patients. The paper reports the monotherapy dose-escalation portion (N ≈ 50 patients) of the phase I ivuxolimab trial. Intravenous ivuxolimab was administered to patients every 2 weeks at six dose levels: 0.01, 0.1, 0.3, 1.5, 3 and 10 mg/kg. Among the roughly 50 dose-escalation patients, around 19 had hepatocellular carcinoma, 15 or so melanoma, 9 renal cell carcinoma and 9 head and neck cancer. Partial responses occurred in three dose-escalation patients: two with cutaneous melanoma and one with hepatocellular carcinoma. The point of sequencing TCRbeta in the periphery was to test whether ivuxolimab changed TCR sequence diversity and drove clonal T-cell expansion. The dose-escalation cohort was almost 85% male with a mean age of 60 years, ranging from roughly 20 to 85. The investigation overall reported the following: Clonal expansion of both CD4+ and CD8+ blood T cells was observed from baseline to week 6 at doses 0.1 to 3.0 mg/kg. Partial responders in the 0.1-3.0 mg/kg groups had among the lowest normalized peripheral clonal expansion, especially among CD8+ T cells. After ivuxolimab, CD8+ T cells had more expanded clones than CD4+ T cells on average. Low levels of normalized T-cell clonal expansion were also seen in some patients who did not respond. The antigen specificity of the clonally expanded peripheral T cells was not determined.

Including cysteine and phenylalanine, the CDR3 has 13 amino acids. This entry keeps only the CDR3 DNA: 39 bases, framed from base 1. V is pared back by 0 bases and J by 7 bases, with 10 bases lying between the germline termini. The germline V gene sets CDR1 to SGDLS and CDR2 to YYNGEE. To note about this clone: The clone's antigen remains unknown. No per-base quality is available; no much larger clone lies one base away.

Patients with a history of autoimmune disease or receiving systemic immunosuppression were excluded from the trial. Peripheral blood for TCR sequencing was collected from all dose cohorts at baseline, on cycle 4 day 1, and on cycle 7 day 1. Samples came from an open-label, multicenter, first-in-human phase I dose-escalation trial of ivuxolimab. Adults with locally advanced or metastatic head and neck squamous cell, hepatocellular, melanoma or renal cell carcinoma were enrolled in the trial. Before TCR sequencing, CD4+ T cells and CD8+ T cells were sorted from peripheral blood as separate populations. To sequence the TCRbeta CDR3 region, genomic DNA was isolated from the sorted cells. The immunoSEQ Assay was used to sequence the TCRbeta CDR3 regions. The immuneACCESS repertoire file appears here via TCRdb, limited to in-frame rearrangements. These files lack a portion of the clones; in checked studies, under half of the deficit traces to unresolved V genes, and the cause of the others is not known. This sample holds tens of thousands of clones; around nine tenths were observed only once. The ten largest make up about 1.1% of the sample.

The sample in question was CD4+ or CD8+ T cells sorted from blood, obtained in a trial of the OX40 agonist ivuxolimab. This clonotype was obtained from an adult with an advanced solid tumor such as melanoma, head and neck, liver or kidney cancer. The chain is assembled from TRBV9 and TRBJ1-2; possibly the D gene is TRBD1, per 5 matching bases. The CDR3 protein: CASSVEGIGGYTF. The sequence in DNA is TGTGCCAGCAGCGTAGAGGGGATAGGTGGCTACACCTTC.